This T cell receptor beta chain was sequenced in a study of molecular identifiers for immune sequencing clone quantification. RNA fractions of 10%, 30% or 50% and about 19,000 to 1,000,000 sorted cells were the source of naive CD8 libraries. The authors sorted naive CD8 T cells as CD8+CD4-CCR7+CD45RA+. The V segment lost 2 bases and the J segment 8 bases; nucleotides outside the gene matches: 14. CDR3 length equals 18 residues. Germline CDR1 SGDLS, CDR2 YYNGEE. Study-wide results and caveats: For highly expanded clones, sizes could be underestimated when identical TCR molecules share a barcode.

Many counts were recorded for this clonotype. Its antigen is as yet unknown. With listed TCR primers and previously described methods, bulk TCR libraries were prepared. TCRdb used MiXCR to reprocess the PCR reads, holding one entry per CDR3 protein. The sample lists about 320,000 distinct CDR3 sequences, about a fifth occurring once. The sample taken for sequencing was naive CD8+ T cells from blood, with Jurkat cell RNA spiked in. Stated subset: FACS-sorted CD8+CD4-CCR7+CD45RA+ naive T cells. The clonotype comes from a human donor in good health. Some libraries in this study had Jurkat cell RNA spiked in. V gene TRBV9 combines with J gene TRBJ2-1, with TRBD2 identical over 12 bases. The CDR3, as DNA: TGTGCCAGCAGCGTCCCGCGGACTAGCGGGGACCCTGGGGATGAGCAGTTCTTC. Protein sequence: CASSVPRTSGDPGDEQFF.